This TCR beta chain was identified in a study of OX40 agonist ivuxolimab in advanced cancers. Findings and caveats of the study: Fewer expanded clones were found on average in CD4+ than in CD8+ T cells. Doses of 0.1 to 3.0 mg/kg were accompanied by clonal expansion of CD4+ and CD8+ blood T cells by week 6.

The ends lost 1 base at V and 1 base at J; junction bases unmatched: 3. The CDR3 loop spans 15 amino acids. From germline, CDR1 is LNHDA and CDR2 SQIVND (reference sequence). With respect to this clone: Its matching antigen is unknown.

Blood got drawn at baseline, again on cycle 4 day 1, and then on cycle 7 day 1. Here immunoSEQ multiplex PCR was the method, and the copy in TCRdb shows in-frame clones only, minus some. The data show about 62,000 clones, almost 95% seen once. The J gene is TRBJ1-2, the V gene TRBV19, with 7 bases matching TRBD1. The clonotype originates from an adult with an advanced solid tumor such as melanoma, head and neck, liver or kidney cancer. The sample in question was CD4+ or CD8+ T cells sorted from blood, obtained in a trial of the OX40 agonist ivuxolimab. As DNA, the CDR3 is TGTGCCAGTAGTATAGGGACAGGCGATAACTATGGCTACACCTTC. It translates to CASSIGTGDNYGYTF. Using reference TRBV19 and TRBJ1-2 for the parts outside the CDR3, the full variable domain is DGGITQSPKYLFRKEGQNVTLSCEQNLNHDAMYWYRQDPGQGLRLIYYSQIVNDFQKGDIAEGYSVSREKKESFPLTVTSAQKNPTAFYLCASSIGTGDNYGYTFGSGTRLTVV.